Below, one T cell receptor beta chain is given with its context. The sample holds a few counts of this clonotype. This receptor's antigen is unknown. No base quality information exists; no much larger clone differs at one position. TCR beta CDR3 regions were amplified from RNA transcripts. A first-round RT-PCR of the TCR CDR3 used the HTBI primer set with the Qiagen OneStep RT-PCR kit. Libraries were constructed in a second round of multiplex PCR, after which size selection and purification were carried out. Sequencing of the libraries was done on an Illumina HiSeq2000 using paired-end 100 bp reads. On the authors' methods: SOAPnuke was used to process the raw data, throwing out any read that contained adapters or uncalled bases, had a mean Phred below 15, or lacked an exact constant-primer or identifier match. High-quality paired reads were merged using COPE v1.2.5, and each unique nucleotide sequence was defined as a clonotype. MiTCR v1.1 was used to align the clonotypes against IMGT TRBV, TRBD and TRBJ reference segments. The analysis included only V-J combinations with a frequency above 0.0001, which together covered roughly 99% of the repertoires. A TCS score was defined as the ratio between F50 (clonal expansion) and ExV (chaos), using BLOSUM62-based TCRdist between CDR3 peptides within each V-J. Welch's t-statistics and random forest reduced some 510 V-J features to 10 to 15, which were used in a naive Bayes classifier (R e1071). TCRdb reanalyzed the raw reads on its own, using fastp at Q25 for trimming and MiXCR for clone calling, and kept in-frame beta chains. Each CDR3 protein appears once, grouped with its most common genes and DNA. None of the V and J calls come from the authors' own analysis; TCRdb made them. For this sample the table gives hundreds of thousands of distinct CDR3 sequences, of which 12% to 15% were detected only once. The ten largest account for about a third of the sample.

The sample is drawn from a study of T cells in Graves' hyperthyroidism and ophthalmopathy (dated by TCRdb to about 2019). Study-wide context: Peripheral blood was sampled at the time of initial diagnosis, prior to any treatment. A discovery cohort of about a hundred patients, 43 with Graves' ophthalmopathy and 55 to 60 with stable Graves' hyperthyroidism, was used to find distinguishing TCR V-J signatures. Prospective prediction of ophthalmopathy was tested in an independent validation cohort consisting of 18 to 20 hyperthyroidism patients and more than 15 patients who later progressed to ophthalmopathy. The 95 to 100 discovery patients were randomly divided into training and test sets at a 7:3 ratio. Thyroid tissue and blood T-cell repertoires from six Graves' hyperthyroidism patients were also compared in the study. Following sampling, methimazole starting at 30 mg daily was given to hyperthyroidism patients, and high-dose intravenous methylprednisolone was given to ophthalmopathy patients. The paper describes TCR Vbeta CDR3 sequencing of 135 peripheral blood samples, made up of approximately 40 ophthalmopathy patients, approximately 76 hyperthyroidism patients and 17 progressor patients.

Ophthalmopathy patients had moderately to severely active disease, with a Clinical Activity Score of 3 or more, a NOSPECS grade of 4 or more, and a disease duration of less than 3 months. Exclusion was applied to patients with uncontrolled infections, other autoimmune diseases, pregnancy or lactation. Clinical symptoms, serum thyroxine and TRAb, thyroid ultrasound, and orbital computed tomography formed the basis for the diagnoses. PBMCs were isolated from about 9.1 ml of fresh peripheral blood by Ficoll-Paque density gradient centrifugation. Total RNA was extracted with Trizol reagent, and quality was checked on an Agilent 2100 Bioanalyzer. What the work shows at the level of the full study, not this receptor alone: Blood samples also contained most of the expanded thyroid clonotypes (frequency above 0.001), which suggests that blood repertoires may reflect thyroid immune responses. In validation, the model predicted progression to ophthalmopathy a median of around six months before onset, with roughly 70% sensitivity and 72.22% specificity. In cross-validation, a model built on a 13 V-J signature told ophthalmopathy apart from stable hyperthyroidism with approximately 90% sensitivity and roughly 81% specificity, and in testing the same model reached 80%/75%. No statistical method was used to fix the sample size in advance, and group allocation was not hidden from the investigators.

The receptor's source is a woman aged 40 to 49 with Graves' ophthalmopathy. Sequenced sample: blood.

The nucleotide sequence reads TGCGCCAGCAGCTCGGGGTGGTTAGAGGAAAAACTGTTTTTT. It translates to CASSSGWLEEKLFF. The chain uses TRBV5-1 and TRBJ1-4, with no confident D gene call. There are 14 amino acids in the CDR3, from cysteine to phenylalanine inclusive. Only the CDR3 region is kept as DNA, spanning 42 bases read in frame from base 1. Relative to germline, V is 3 bases shorter and J is 8 bases shorter, with 14 bases between their ends. From a lookup of the germline V gene, CDR1 and CDR2 are SGHRS and YFSETQ.